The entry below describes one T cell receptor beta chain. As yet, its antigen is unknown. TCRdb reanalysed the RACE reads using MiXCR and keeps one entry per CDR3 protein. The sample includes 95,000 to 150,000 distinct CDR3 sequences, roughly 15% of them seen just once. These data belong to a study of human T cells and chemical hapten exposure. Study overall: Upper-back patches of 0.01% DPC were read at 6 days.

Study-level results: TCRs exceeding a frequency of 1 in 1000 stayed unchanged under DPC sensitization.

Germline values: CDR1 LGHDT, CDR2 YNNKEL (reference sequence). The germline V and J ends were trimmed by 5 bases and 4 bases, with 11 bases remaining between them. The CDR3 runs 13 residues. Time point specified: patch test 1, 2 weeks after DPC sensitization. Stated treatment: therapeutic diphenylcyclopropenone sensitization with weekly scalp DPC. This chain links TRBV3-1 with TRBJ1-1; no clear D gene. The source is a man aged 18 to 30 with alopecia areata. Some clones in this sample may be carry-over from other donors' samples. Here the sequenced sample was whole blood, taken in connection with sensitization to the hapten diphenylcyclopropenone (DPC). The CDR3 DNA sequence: TGTGCCAGCAGCAGCCTCCGGGCCACTGAAGCTTTCTTT. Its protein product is CASSSLRATEAFF.